The source of this TCR beta chain is a study of shared clonotypes between healthy human individuals. The healthy adult donors were HIV-negative and reported no recent acute infections or vaccinations. Genomic DNA belonging to each subset was distributed in equal measure over several immunoSEQ plates. The repertoire was sequenced with immunoSEQ multiplex PCR; TCRdb's copy has only in-frame clones and lacks some. Of 550,000 to 850,000 clones in the sample, over 60% are singletons; the top ten hold around 1.8%. Turning to this clone: Its target is not known.

The CDR3 has 12 residues. CDR1 is SGHAT, CDR2 FQNNGV, per germline. Trimming shortened V by 5 bases and J by 4 bases, and 8 bases separated the two germline ends. Notes on the study in general: Naive subsets, compared against memory subsets, generally had larger estimated richness values.

The chain links TRBV11-2 to TRBJ1-1; no firm D call. Sequencing input: memory CD4+ T cells sorted from blood. Described subset: CD45RA-negative fraction. The sequence was collected from a woman under 40 in good health. The CDR3 DNA sequence: TGTGCCAGCAGCCAAGGACGCACTGAAGCTTTCTTT. Amino acid sequence: CASSQGRTEAFF.